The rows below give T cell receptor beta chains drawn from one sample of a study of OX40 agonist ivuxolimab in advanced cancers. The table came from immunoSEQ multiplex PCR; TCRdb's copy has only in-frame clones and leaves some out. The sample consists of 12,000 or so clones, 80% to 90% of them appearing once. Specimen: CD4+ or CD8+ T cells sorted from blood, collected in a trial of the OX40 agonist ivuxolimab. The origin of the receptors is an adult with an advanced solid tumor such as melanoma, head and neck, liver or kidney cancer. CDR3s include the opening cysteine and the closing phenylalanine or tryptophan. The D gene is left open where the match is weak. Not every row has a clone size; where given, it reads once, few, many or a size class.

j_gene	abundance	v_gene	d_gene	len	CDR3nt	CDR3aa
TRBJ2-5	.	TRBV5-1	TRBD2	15	TGCGCCAGCAGCCCCGGACTAGCGGGGACGGAGACCCAGTACTTC	CASSPGLAGTETQYF
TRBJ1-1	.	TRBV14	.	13	TGTGCCAGCAGCCAAGTAGAGGCCTCGGTAGCTTTCTTT	CASSQVEASVAFF
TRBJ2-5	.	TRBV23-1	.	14	TGCGCCAGCAGCCCGGGGTCCCTGAAAGAGACCCAGTACTTC	CASSPGSLKETQYF
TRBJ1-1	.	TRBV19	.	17	TGTGCCAGTAGTATAGCCCCCTCGACCAGTCCGAACACTGAAGCTTTCTTT	CASSIAPSTSPNTEAFF
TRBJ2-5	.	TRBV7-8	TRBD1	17	TGTGCCAGCAGCCCGACGGACAGGGCGGGTTTCCAAGAGACCCAGTACTTC	CASSPTDRAGFQETQYF
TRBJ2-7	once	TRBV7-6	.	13	TGTGCCAGCAGCTTAGCCCGCTACAGGGAGCAGTACTTC	CASSLARYREQYF
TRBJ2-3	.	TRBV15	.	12	TGTGCCACCAGCAGAGATCGGGATACGCAGTATTTT	CATSRDRDTQYF
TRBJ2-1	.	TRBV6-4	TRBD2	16	TGTGCCAGCAGTGACCTAGCGGGGACCTCCTACAATGAGCAGTTCTTC	CASSDLAGTSYNEQFF
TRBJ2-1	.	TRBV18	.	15	TGTGCCAGCTCACCCGCGATACTTACCAACAATGAGCAGTTCTTC	CASSPAILTNNEQFF
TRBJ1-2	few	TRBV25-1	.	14	TGTGCCAGCAGTGAGGGGGCAGATTACTATGGCTACACCTTC	CASSEGADYYGYTF
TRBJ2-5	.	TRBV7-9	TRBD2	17	TGTGCCCTTAGGGGCGCTAGCGGGGCCCAGCACCAGGAGACCCAGTACTTC	CALRGASGAQHQETQYF
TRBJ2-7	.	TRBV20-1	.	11	TGCAGTGTCGGGGGGCCCTACGAGCAGTACTTC	CSVGGPYEQYF
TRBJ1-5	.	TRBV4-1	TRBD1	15	TGCGCCAGCAGCCAAGTTACAGGGGAGAATCAGCCCCAGCATTTT	CASSQVTGENQPQHF
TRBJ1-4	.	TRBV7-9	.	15	TGTGCCAGCAGCCTCGGGCAGGCAACGAATGAAAAACTGTTTTTT	CASSLGQATNEKLFF
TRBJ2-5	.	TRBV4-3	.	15	TGCGCCAGCAGCCACCGAACAGGGAGCGGAGAGACCCAGTACTTC	CASSHRTGSGETQYF
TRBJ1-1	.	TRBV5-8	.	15	TGTGCCAGCAGCGTAATGGGGGGGGTGAACACTGAAGCTTTCTTT	CASSVMGGVNTEAFF
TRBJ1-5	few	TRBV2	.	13	TGTGCCAGCAGAAAAAGGGACAATCAGCCCCAGCATTTT	CASRKRDNQPQHF
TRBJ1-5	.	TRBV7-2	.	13	TGTGCCAGCAGCTTGTTGTATGACCAGCCCCAGCATTTT	CASSLLYDQPQHF
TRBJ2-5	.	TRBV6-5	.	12	TGTGCCAGCCAAAACTCGGGGGAGACCCAGTACTTC	CASQNSGETQYF
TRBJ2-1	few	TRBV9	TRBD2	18	TGTGCCAGCAGCGTGGCTAGCGGGGGGGCTAGCTCCTACAATGAGCAGTTCTTC	CASSVASGGASSYNEQFF
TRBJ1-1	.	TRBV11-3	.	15	TGTGCCAGCAGCCCTACTCCCTGGGGGCTGGCTGAAGCTTTCTTT	CASSPTPWGLAEAFF
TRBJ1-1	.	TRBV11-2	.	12	TGTGCCAGCAGCTTAGTTGGTACTGAAGCTTTCTTT	CASSLVGTEAFF
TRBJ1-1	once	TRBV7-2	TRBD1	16	TGTGCCAGCAGCTTAGTTGACAGGGGAGAAAACACTGAAGCTTTCTTT	CASSLVDRGENTEAFF
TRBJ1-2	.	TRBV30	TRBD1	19	TGTGCCTGGATACCCTCTCTCCGGACAGGGGGCGTGGGGCAAGATGGCTACACCTTC	CAWIPSLRTGGVGQDGYTF
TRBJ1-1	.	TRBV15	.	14	TGTGCCACCAGCAGAGGGGTGCTTAACAGTGAAGCTTTCTTT	CATSRGVLNSEAFF
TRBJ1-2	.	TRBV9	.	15	TGTGCCAGCAGCGTAGCATCGGATCCTAACTATGGCTACACCTTC	CASSVASDPNYGYTF
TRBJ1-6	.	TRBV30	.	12	TGTGCCTGGACCGAAGGGGTAGGGGCCCTCCACTTT	CAWTEGVGALHF
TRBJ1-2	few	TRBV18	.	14	TGTGCCAGCTTCGGATCGACAGTTAACTATGGCTACACCTTC	CASFGSTVNYGYTF
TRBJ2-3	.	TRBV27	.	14	TGTGCCAGCAGCCCGGACTTTTTTTCAGATACGCAGTATTTT	CASSPDFFSDTQYF
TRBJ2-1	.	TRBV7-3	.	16	TGTGCCAGCTCCCCCGCGGGGTACGGACTTTACAATGAGCAGTTCTTC	CASSPAGYGLYNEQFF
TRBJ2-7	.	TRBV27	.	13	TGTGCCAGCAGCCAGGGAGGTAGCTACGAGCAGTACTTC	CASSQGGSYEQYF
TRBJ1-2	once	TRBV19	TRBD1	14	TGTGCCAGTAGTCCGACAGGGTCTAACTATGGCTACACCTTC	CASSPTGSNYGYTF
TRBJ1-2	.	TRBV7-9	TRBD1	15	TGTGCCAGCAGCTTAGGGACAGGGGGCTATCATGGCTACACCTTC	CASSLGTGGYHGYTF
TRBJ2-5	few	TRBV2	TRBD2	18	TGTGCCAGCAGTGAAGCCGCCTTCGCGGGGGGCTCCCAAGAGACCCAGTACTTC	CASSEAAFAGGSQETQYF
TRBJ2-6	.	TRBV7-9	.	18	TGTGCCAGCAGCAGCACAATAACCATGACAAAGTCGGGCCAACGTCCTGATTTC	CASSSTITMTKSGQRPDF
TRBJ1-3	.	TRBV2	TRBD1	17	TGTGCCAGCAGTGAAGGGACAGGGGGCCGCTCTGGAAACACCATATATTTT	CASSEGTGGRSGNTIYF